This TCR beta chain was observed in a study of cytomegalovirus exposure and HLA in healthy donors. Study-wide results and caveats: In a later analysis, TCR beta V- and J-gene trimming showed a link to a missense DCLRE1C variant. As immune exposure information, only CMV serostatus was available.

The CDR3 runs to 17 residues. Germline loops: CDR1 MRHNA, CDR2 SNTAGT. V lost 3 bases to trimming and J lost 2 bases, with 18 bases between them. Remarks on this clone: Its antigen is unidentified.

With 60 Vbeta and 13 Jbeta primers, the PCR was carried out. The data were produced by immunoSEQ multiplex PCR, yet TCRdb's version contains in-frame clones alone and is incomplete. The sample contains around 100,000 clones, around three quarters of which appear only once. Sequenced input: PBMCs. The genes are TRBV6-4 and TRBJ2-3, with D perhaps TRBD2 (5 bases). This receptor was identified in a man younger than 40 in good health and CMV-seropositive. The CDR3 protein is CASSEDPRGGVTDTQYF. In DNA form, the CDR3 reads TGTGCCAGCAGTGAAGATCCGCGAGGAGGAGTCACAGATACGCAGTATTTT.